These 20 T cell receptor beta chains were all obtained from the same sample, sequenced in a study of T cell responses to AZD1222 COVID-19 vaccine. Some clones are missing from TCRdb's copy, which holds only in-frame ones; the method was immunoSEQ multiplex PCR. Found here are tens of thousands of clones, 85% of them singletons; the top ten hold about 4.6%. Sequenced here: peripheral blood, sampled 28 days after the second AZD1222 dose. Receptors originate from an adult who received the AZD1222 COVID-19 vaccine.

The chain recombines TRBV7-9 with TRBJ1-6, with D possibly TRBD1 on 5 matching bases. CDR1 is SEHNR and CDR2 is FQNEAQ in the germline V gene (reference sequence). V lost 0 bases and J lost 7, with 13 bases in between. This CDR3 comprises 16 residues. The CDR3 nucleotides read TGTGCCAGCAGCTTAGCATCCGGGACGGAGAATTCACCCCTCCACTTT. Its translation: CASSLASGTENSPLHF.

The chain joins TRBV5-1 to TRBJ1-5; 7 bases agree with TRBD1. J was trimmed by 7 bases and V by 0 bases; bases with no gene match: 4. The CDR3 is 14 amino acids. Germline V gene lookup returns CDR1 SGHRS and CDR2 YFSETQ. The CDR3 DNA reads TGCGCCAGCAGCTTGGGGCAGGGGGTACAGCCCCAGCATTTT. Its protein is CASSLGQGVQPQHF.

CDR3: CASSQGALAGFLPVGETQYF. The CDR3 DNA follows: TGCGCCAGCAGCCAAGGAGCACTAGCGGGGTTTCTTCCTGTCGGGGAGACCCAGTACTTC. The V gene is TRBV4-1, the J gene TRBJ2-5; TRBD2 matches 10 bases. The CDR3 loop spans 20 amino acids. CDR1 is MGHRA and CDR2 is YSYEKL in the germline V gene. V was clipped by 1 base and J by 5 bases; unmatched bases: 19.

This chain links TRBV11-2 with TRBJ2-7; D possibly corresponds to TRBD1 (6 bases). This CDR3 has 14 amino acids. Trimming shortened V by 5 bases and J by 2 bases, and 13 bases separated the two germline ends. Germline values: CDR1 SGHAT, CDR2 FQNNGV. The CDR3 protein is CASSKTGQAYEQYF. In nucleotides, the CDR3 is TGTGCCAGCAGCAAAACAGGGCAAGCCTACGAGCAGTACTTC.

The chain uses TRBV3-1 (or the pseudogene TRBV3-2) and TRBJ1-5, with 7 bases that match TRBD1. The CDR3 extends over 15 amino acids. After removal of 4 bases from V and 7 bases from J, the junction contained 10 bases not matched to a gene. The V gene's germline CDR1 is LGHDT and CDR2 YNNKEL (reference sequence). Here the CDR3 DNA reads TGTGCCAGCAGCCCCGAGGGCAGGGGGGAACAGCCCCAGCATTTT. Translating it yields CASSPEGRGEQPQHF.

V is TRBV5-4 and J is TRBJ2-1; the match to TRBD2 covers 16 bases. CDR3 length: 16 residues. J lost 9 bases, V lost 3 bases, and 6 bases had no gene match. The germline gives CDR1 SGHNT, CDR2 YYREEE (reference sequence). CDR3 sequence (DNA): TGTGCCAGCAGCTCCGGGACTAGCGGGGGGGCGTTTGAGCAGTTCTTC. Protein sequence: CASSSGTSGGAFEQFF.

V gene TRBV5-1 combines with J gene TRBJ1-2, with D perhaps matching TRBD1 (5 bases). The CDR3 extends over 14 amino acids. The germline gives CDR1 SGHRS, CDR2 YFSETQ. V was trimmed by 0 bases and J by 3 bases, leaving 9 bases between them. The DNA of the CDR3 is TGCGCCAGCAGCTTGGTAGGGGTGCACTATGGCTACACCTTC. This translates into CASSLVGVHYGYTF.

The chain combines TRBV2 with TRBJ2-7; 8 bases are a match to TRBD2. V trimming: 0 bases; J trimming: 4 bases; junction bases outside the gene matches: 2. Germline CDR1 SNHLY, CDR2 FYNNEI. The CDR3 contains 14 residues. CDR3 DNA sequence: TGTGCCAGCAGTGAAGCACTAGCGGAATACGAGCAGTACTTC. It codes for CASSEALAEYEQYF.

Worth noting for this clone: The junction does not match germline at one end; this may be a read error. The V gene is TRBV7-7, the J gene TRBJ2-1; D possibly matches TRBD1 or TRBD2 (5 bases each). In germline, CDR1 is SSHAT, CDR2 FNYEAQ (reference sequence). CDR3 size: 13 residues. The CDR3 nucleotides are TGTGCTAGCAGCCCCGGGACCACTTTACAGCAGTTCTTC. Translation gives CASSPGTTLQQFF.

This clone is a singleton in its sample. In DNA form, the CDR3 reads TGTGCCAGCAGCTTCCCACGGGGGGGTCCGTACAATGAGCAGTTCTTC. Residues: CASSFPRGGPYNEQFF. The chain uses TRBV11-2 and TRBJ2-1, with TRBD2 matching over 8 bases. The V segment lost 3 bases and the J segment 4 bases; nucleotides outside the gene matches: 8. The CDR3 has 16 amino acids. CDR1 is SGHAT, CDR2 FQNNGV, per germline.

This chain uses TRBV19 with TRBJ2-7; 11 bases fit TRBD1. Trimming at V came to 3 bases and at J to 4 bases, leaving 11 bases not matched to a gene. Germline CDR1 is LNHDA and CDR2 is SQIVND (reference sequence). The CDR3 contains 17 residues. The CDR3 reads CASSIRPSGQGGYEQYF. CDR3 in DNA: TGTGCCAGTAGTATCCGACCCTCGGGACAGGGGGGATACGAGCAGTACTTC. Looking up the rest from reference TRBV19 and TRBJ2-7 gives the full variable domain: DGGITQSPKYLFRKEGQNVTLSCEQNLNHDAMYWYRQDPGQGLRLIYYSQIVNDFQKGDIAEGYSVSREKKESFPLTVTSAQKNPTAFYLCASSIRPSGQGGYEQYFGPGTRLTVT.

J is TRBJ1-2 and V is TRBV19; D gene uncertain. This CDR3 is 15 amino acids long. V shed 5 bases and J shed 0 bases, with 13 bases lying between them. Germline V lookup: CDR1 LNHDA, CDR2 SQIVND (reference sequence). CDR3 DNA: TGTGCCAGTAGTCCCCACACGCCGGCTAACTATGGCTACACCTTC. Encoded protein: CASSPHTPANYGYTF.

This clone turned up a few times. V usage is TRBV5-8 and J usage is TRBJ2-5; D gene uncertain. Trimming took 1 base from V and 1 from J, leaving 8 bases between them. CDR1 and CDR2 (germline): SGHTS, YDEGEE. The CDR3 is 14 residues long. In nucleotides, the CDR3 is TGTGCCAGCAGCTTGAATAGCCGCCAAGAGACCCAGTACTTC. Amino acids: CASSLNSRQETQYF.

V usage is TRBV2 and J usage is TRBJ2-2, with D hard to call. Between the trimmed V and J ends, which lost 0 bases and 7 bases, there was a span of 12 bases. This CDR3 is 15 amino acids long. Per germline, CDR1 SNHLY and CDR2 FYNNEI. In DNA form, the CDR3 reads TGTGCCAGCAGTGAAGCGCGTGGGTTTGACGGGGAGCTGTTTTTT. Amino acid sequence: CASSEARGFDGELFF.

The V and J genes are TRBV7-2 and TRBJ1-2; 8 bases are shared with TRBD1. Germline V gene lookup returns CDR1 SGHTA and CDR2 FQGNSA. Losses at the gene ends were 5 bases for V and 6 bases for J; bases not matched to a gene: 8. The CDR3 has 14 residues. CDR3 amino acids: CASSQPGQADGYTF. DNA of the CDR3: TGTGCCAGCAGCCAGCCGGGACAGGCGGATGGCTACACCTTC.

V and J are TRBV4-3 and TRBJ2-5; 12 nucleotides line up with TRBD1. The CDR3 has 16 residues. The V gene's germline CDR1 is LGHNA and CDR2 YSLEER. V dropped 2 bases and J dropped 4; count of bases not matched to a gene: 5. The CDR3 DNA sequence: TGCGCCAGCAGCCAATGGGGACAGGGGGCAGGAGAGACCCAGTACTTC. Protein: CASSQWGQGAGETQYF.

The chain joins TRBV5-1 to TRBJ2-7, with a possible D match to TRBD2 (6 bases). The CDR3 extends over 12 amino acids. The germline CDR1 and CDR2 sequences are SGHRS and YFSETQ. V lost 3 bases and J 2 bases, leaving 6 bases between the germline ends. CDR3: CASSSGAYEQYF. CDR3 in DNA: TGCGCCAGCAGCTCGGGGGCCTACGAGCAGTACTTC.

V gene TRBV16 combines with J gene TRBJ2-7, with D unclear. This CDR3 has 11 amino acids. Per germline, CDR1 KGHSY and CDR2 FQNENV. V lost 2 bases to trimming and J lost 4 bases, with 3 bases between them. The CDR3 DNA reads TGTGCCAGCAGCCAACGGTACGAGCAGTACTTC. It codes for CASSQRYEQYF.

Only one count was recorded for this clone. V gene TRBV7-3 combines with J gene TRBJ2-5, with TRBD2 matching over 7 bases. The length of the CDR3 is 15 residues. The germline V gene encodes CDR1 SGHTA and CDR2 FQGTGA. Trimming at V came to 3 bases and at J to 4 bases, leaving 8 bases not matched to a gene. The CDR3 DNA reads TGTGCCAGCAGCTTCTCAGCGGGAATGGGAGAGACCCAGTACTTC. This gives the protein CASSFSAGMGETQYF.

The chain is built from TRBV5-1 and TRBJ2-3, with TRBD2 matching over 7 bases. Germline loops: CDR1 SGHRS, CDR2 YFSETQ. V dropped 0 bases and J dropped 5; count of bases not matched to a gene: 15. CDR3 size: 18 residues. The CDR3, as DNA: TGCGCCAGCAGCTTGGCCGAGGCGGGAGACGTTCCGGGAGATACGCAGTATTTT. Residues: CASSLAEAGDVPGDTQYF.